These 16 T cell receptor beta chains came from one sample sequenced in a study of PD-1 blockade in mismatch repair-deficient tumors. Sequencing used immunoSEQ multiplex PCR; TCRdb keeps in-frame clones, though not all of them. The repertoire consists of 20,000 to 25,000 clones, with 70% to 90% occurring once and the leading ten covering 15% to 20%. Material: peripheral blood, obtained 2 weeks after starting pembrolizumab. The receptor source for this set is an adult with mismatch repair-deficient cancer.

This CDR3 reads CASSSQATNEKLFF. The CDR3 DNA sequence: TGTGCCAGCAGCTCACAAGCAACTAATGAAAAACTGTTTTTT. The chain carries TRBV9 and TRBJ1-4; D is unclear. The CDR3 is 14 residues long. CDR1 and CDR2 from the germline V gene are SGDLS and YYNGEE. Deletions cut 4 bases from V and 0 bases from J, with 7 bases between.

This chain connects TRBV5-4 to TRBJ2-7; D might be TRBD1 or TRBD2, each matching 6 bases. The CDR3 has 14 residues. Germline CDR1 SGHNT, CDR2 YYREEE (reference sequence). V was cut by 3 bases and J by 5 bases, with 15 bases left in between. CDR3 protein: CASSWRDTSHEQYF. As DNA, the CDR3 is TGTGCCAGCAGCTGGAGGGACACTTCCCACGAGCAGTACTTC.

The chain couples TRBV7-6 to TRBJ1-1; no clear D gene. CDR3 length: 13 amino acids. Trimming removed 2 bases at V and 2 bases at J, with 6 bases between. Per the germline V gene, CDR1 is SGHVS and CDR2 is FNYEAQ. The CDR3 DNA sequence: TGTGCCAGCAGCTTATATGGCAACACTGAAGCTTTCTTT. The encoded protein is CASSLYGNTEAFF. The entire variable domain, with the rest obtained from reference TRBV7-6 and TRBJ1-1, is as follows: GAGVSQSPRYKVTKRGQDVALRCDPISGHVSLYWYRQALGQGPEFLTYFNYEAQQDKSGLPNDRFSAERPEGSISTLTIQRTEQRDSAMYRCASSLYGNTEAFFGQGTRLTVV.

V gene TRBV7-9 combines with J gene TRBJ2-1; D possibly uses TRBD1 or TRBD2 (5 bases each). From germline, CDR1 is SEHNR and CDR2 FQNEAQ (reference sequence). Between the trimmed V and J ends, which lost 6 bases and 7 bases, there was a span of 19 bases. The CDR3 runs 15 residues. The CDR3 protein is CASSRKGPLSNEQFF. CDR3 sequence (DNA): TGTGCCAGCAGTCGGAAGGGACCCTTAAGTAATGAGCAGTTCTTC.

The chain employs TRBV19 and TRBJ2-1, with TRBD2 as a possible D gene (6 bases). CDR3 length: 15 amino acids. V was trimmed by 0 bases and J by 2 bases, leaving 8 bases between them. CDR1 is LNHDA and CDR2 is SQIVND in the germline V gene (reference sequence). For the CDR3, the DNA is TGTGCCAGTAGTATAGATTGGGGGGCCTACAATGAGCAGTTCTTC. Residues: CASSIDWGAYNEQFF.

The chain couples TRBV7-9 to TRBJ1-1; D is undetermined. This CDR3 comprises 12 residues. The V gene's germline CDR1 is SEHNR and CDR2 FQNEAQ (reference sequence). V was shortened by 8 bases and J by 1 base, with 8 bases between the two germline ends. DNA of the CDR3: TGTGCCAGCCATTCCACGAACACTGAAGCTTTCTTT. Protein product: CASHSTNTEAFF.

The V and J genes are TRBV29-1 and TRBJ1-1, with 8 bases aligning to TRBD1. Germline loops: CDR1 SQVTM, CDR2 ANQGSEA. The CDR3 runs 12 residues. V trimming: 7 bases; J trimming: 11 bases; junction bases outside the gene matches: 12. The CDR3 protein is CSARGGQGRAFF. CDR3 sequence (DNA): TGCAGCGCGCGGGGCGGACAGGGTAGGGCTTTCTTT.

The V gene is TRBV4-2, the J gene TRBJ2-3; 10 bases line up with TRBD2. The CDR3 runs to 18 residues. The germline V gene encodes CDR1 LGHNA and CDR2 YNFKEQ. Trimming took 1 base from V and 4 from J; bases not matched to a gene: 11. CDR3 protein: CASSQGHPAGGGADTQYF. The CDR3 bases are TGTGCCAGCAGCCAAGGTCATCCAGCGGGGGGGGGCGCAGATACGCAGTATTTT.

The chain couples TRBV28 to TRBJ2-4; 8 positions match TRBD2. Germline-derived CDR1 and CDR2 are MDHEN and SYDVKM. The CDR3 is 18 amino acids. With V trimmed by 6 bases and J by 3 bases, 16 bases remained unmatched. The CDR3 nucleotides read TGTGCCAGCAGCCGTCTCGGGGGGGAGGGATTGGGCAAAAACATTCAGTACTTC. Its translation is CASSRLGGEGLGKNIQYF.

The chain joins TRBV10-3 to TRBJ2-5, with 10 positions matching TRBD2. J lost 5 bases, V lost 2 bases, and 5 bases had no gene match. Germline lookup yields CDR1 ENHRY and CDR2 SYGVKD. This CDR3 is built from 15 residues. This CDR3 reads CAISESGRAGETQYF. CDR3 nucleotides: TGTGCCATCAGTGAGAGCGGGAGGGCCGGTGAGACCCAGTACTTC.

This chain links TRBV6-5 with TRBJ2-5, with D unclear. Germline V gene sequence: CDR1 MNHEY, CDR2 SVGAGI. This CDR3 contains 11 residues. V dropped 0 bases and J dropped 5 bases, with 1 base sitting between them. CDR3 bases: TGTGCCAGCAGTTACTCGGAGACCCAGTACTTC. Protein sequence: CASSYSETQYF.

The chain links TRBV7-2 to TRBJ1-5; D is ambiguous. Trimming removed 0 bases at V and 5 bases at J, with 8 bases between. Looked up from germline, CDR1 is SGHTA and CDR2 is FQGNSA. The CDR3 has 14 amino acids. The CDR3 DNA follows: TGTGCCAGCAGCTTAGCAGCGTCAGATCAGCCCCAGCATTTT. It codes for CASSLAASDQPQHF.

The chain joins TRBV5-6 to TRBJ2-3, with 9 bases fitting TRBD1. The CDR3 is made up of 14 amino acids. V was clipped by 4 bases and J by 7 bases; unmatched bases: 7. Germline CDR1 and CDR2: SGHDT and YYEEEE. This chain's CDR3 is CASSPGQGSYTQYF. The CDR3 DNA follows: TGTGCCAGCAGCCCGGGACAGGGATCCTATACGCAGTATTTT.

The chain carries TRBV7-3 and TRBJ2-1; perhaps TRBD2 as D (5 bases). This CDR3 is 14 amino acids long. V lost 1 base to trimming and J lost 2 bases, with 6 bases between them. Per germline, CDR1 SGHTA and CDR2 FQGTGA. In nucleotides, the CDR3 is TGTGCCAGCAGCTTAAGCGGGCCCTACAATGAGCAGTTCTTC. It encodes CASSLSGPYNEQFF.

The V gene is TRBV28, the J gene TRBJ2-4; 9 bases fit TRBD2. The CDR3 is made up of 19 amino acids. V gave up 5 bases and J gave up 1 base; unmatched junction bases: 15. CDR1 is MDHEN and CDR2 is SYDVKM in the germline V gene. For the CDR3, the DNA is TGTGCCAGCAGTCCCTACGTGACCCGCGGGAGGGCGGCCAAAAACATTCAGTACTTC. Protein sequence: CASSPYVTRGRAAKNIQYF. Using reference TRBV28 and TRBJ2-4 for the parts outside the CDR3, the full variable domain is DVKVTQSSRYLVKRTGEKVFLECVQDMDHENMFWYRQDPGLGLRLIYFSYDVKMKEKGDIPEGYSVSREKKERFSLILESASTNQTSMYLCASSPYVTRGRAAKNIQYFGAGTRLSVL.

The DNA for the CDR3 is TGTGCCAGCAGACCGACGGGGGTGGATGGCTACACCTTC. Encoded protein: CASRPTGVDGYTF. V is TRBV6-6 and J is TRBJ1-2, with a possible D match to TRBD1 (5 bases). The CDR3 runs 13 residues. Germline V gene lookup returns CDR1 MNHNY and CDR2 SVGAGI (reference sequence). With 6 bases removed from V and 6 bases from J, the gap between germline ends came to 14 bases.